This TCR beta chain came from a study of spatial heterogeneity in lung cancer. Time point defined: sample taken at primary tumor resection. Material for sequencing was whole RNA from tumor, nontumor lung or frozen PBMC, left unsorted. In TCRdb, the 5' RACE reads were re-called with MiXCR into one record per CDR3 protein. Among some 87,000 distinct CDR3 sequences listed, roughly 9.5% were seen once. This clonotype was counted between two and nine times. This CDR3 is 12 amino acids long. Germline-derived CDR1 and CDR2 are DFQATT and SNEGSKA (reference sequence). V dropped 0 bases and J dropped 5 bases, with 5 bases sitting between them.

This clonotype was sampled from a male donor with early-stage non-small cell lung cancer. The sequencing used PBMCs, collected at surgery. This chain connects TRBV20-1 to TRBJ2-1; D is undetermined. CDR3 in amino acids: CSAREGNNEQFF. For the CDR3, the DNA is TGCAGTGCTAGAGAAGGGAACAATGAGCAGTTCTTC.